These 23 T cell receptor beta chains came from one sample sequenced in a study of regulatory T cells in long-lasting Graves disease. Specified time point: newly diagnosed GD, antithyroid drugs for less than 3 months. Scientists built the TCR library using RNA that was extracted from PBMCs. Arm-PCR with iRepertoire HTBI primers amplified the CDR3 regions for these TCR beta libraries. TCRdb analysed the multiplex PCR reads with MiXCR anew, one entry per CDR3 protein. The sample yields around 250,000 distinct CDR3 sequences, 20% seen once. Sequencing used peripheral blood mononuclear cells (PBMCs), obtained at new diagnosis, from a patient treated with antithyroid drugs. The receptor source for this set is a female donor with Graves disease.

The genes are TRBV12-3 or TRBV12-4 and TRBJ2-5; 9 positions agree with TRBD1. The CDR3 length is 13 residues. Trimming took 6 bases from V and 9 from J; bases not matched to a gene: 8. The CDR3 here is CASRPGQGGAQYF. CDR3 DNA sequence: TGTGCCAGCAGACCGGGACAGGGAGGGGCCCAGTACTTC.

This clonotype was observed at least ten times. The V gene is TRBV6-1, the J gene TRBJ1-5, with TRBD1 matching 9 bases. Trimming took 6 bases from V and 3 from J; bases not matched to a gene: 6. CDR3 length: 15 amino acids. The germline CDR1 and CDR2 sequences are MNHNS and SASEGT. The CDR3 nucleotides read TGTGCCAGCAGAAGTAACAGGGGGCACAATCAGCCCCAGCATTTT. Protein sequence: CASRSNRGHNQPQHF.

This clonotype has at least ten counts. This sequence joins TRBV11-2 and TRBJ2-1; 8 bases fit TRBD2. The germline gives CDR1 SGHAT, CDR2 FQNNGV. The CDR3 contains 14 residues. The trim removed 5 bases at V and 6 bases at J, leaving 6 bases unmatched. CDR3 sequence reads: CASSAGLGFNEQFF. The CDR3 region has the DNA TGTGCCAGCAGCGCGGGACTAGGGTTCAATGAGCAGTTCTTC.

The sample holds many counts of this clonotype. The chain combines TRBV28 with TRBJ2-6; perhaps D is TRBD1 or TRBD2 (5 bases each). V was cut by 5 bases and J by 8 bases, with 16 bases left in between. The CDR3 spans 15 residues. Germline V lookup: CDR1 MDHEN, CDR2 SYDVKM. CDR3 amino acids: CASSPGTYKTNVLTF. The DNA for the CDR3 is TGTGCCAGCAGTCCCGGGACGTACAAGACCAACGTCCTGACTTTC.

The CDR3, as DNA: TGTGCCAGCGGACGGAACGGGGAGCTGTTTTTT. Translated: CASGRNGELFF. This chain links TRBV6-1 with TRBJ2-2, with D uncertain. The CDR3 runs 11 residues. Germline V gene data show CDR1 as MNHNS and CDR2 as SASEGT. Trimming removed 8 bases from V and 7 bases from J, with 8 bases in between.

The chain has TRBV7-3 and TRBJ1-1; maybe TRBD1 (5 bases). This CDR3 region has 12 residues. V dropped 2 bases and J dropped 10 bases, with 11 bases sitting between them. CDR1 and CDR2 from the germline V gene are SGHTA and FQGTGA. CDR3 nucleotide sequence: TGTGCCAGCAGCTTAGGGGGTTACATAGCTTTCTTT. Its protein is CASSLGGYIAFF.

In this sample, this clonotype turned up many times. This sequence joins TRBV2 and TRBJ2-3; maybe TRBD1 (6 bases). The CDR3 is 15 amino acids. Per the germline V gene, CDR1 is SNHLY and CDR2 is FYNNEI. Trimming stripped 4 bases from V and 6 bases from J, with 17 bases between. The CDR3 region is CASSGGPGDVDTQYF. The CDR3 bases are TGTGCCAGCAGTGGAGGGCCAGGGGATGTGGATACGCAGTATTTT.

This clonotype occurred many times. The chain carries TRBV28 and TRBJ1-5; 7 bases are shared with TRBD1. Germline V gives CDR1 MDHEN, CDR2 SYDVKM. The junction had 7 bases not matched to a gene; V was cut back by 6 bases and J by 2 bases. The CDR3 covers 15 residues. The CDR3 nucleotides read TGTGCCAGCAGCCCGACAGGGCGGGGCAATCAGCCCCAGCATTTT. This sequence encodes CASSPTGRGNQPQHF.

Comments on this clonotype: Sequence at one end of the junction differs from germline and may be a read error. This chain links TRBV11-2 with TRBJ2-3; 13 nucleotides line up with TRBD2. The CDR3 is 17 residues long. Germline values: CDR1 SGHAT, CDR2 FQNNGV. The CDR3 region has the DNA TGTGCCGGCAGCTTAGTCGGGACTAGCGGGACCACAGATACGCAGTATTTT. Protein product: CAGSLVGTSGTTDTQYF.

This clonotype appeared many times. The CDR3 DNA is TGCAGTGCTAGAGACGAGCGGGCCGGCCAAGAGACCCAGTACTTC. Translating gives CSARDERAGQETQYF. The chain joins TRBV20-1 to TRBJ2-5; D might be TRBD2 (6 bases). The V gene lost 0 bases and the J gene lost 1 base, with 12 bases spanning the gap. This CDR3 contains 15 residues. The germline CDR1 and CDR2 sequences are DFQATT and SNEGSKA (reference sequence).

In this sample, this clonotype turned up many times. The V gene is TRBV30, the J gene TRBJ1-4; D unresolved. Germline assignment: CDR1 GTSNPN and CDR2 SVGIG (reference sequence). The germline V and J ends were trimmed by 2 bases and 5 bases, with 3 bases remaining between them. The CDR3 covers 11 residues. The CDR3 here is CAWSRNEKLFF. Here the CDR3 DNA reads TGTGCCTGGAGTCGAAATGAAAAACTGTTTTTT.

The sample holds a few counts of this clonotype. This sequence joins TRBV19 and TRBJ2-1; 7 bases line up with TRBD2. CDR1 and CDR2 from the germline V gene are LNHDA and SQIVND (reference sequence). The V and J ends lost 10 bases and 4 bases, in that order; junction bases with no gene match: 7. This CDR3 contains 13 residues. The CDR3 DNA reads as TGTGCCACCGCGACTAGCCCTTACAATGAGCAGTTCTTC. The encoded protein is CATATSPYNEQFF.

This clonotype showed up many times. This sequence joins TRBV4-3 and TRBJ1-6; possible D gene TRBD1, 6 bases. The length of the CDR3 is 17 residues. With 0 bases removed from V and 14 bases from J, the gap between germline ends came to 23 bases. Germline CDR1 reads LGHNA; CDR2 reads YSLEER. As DNA, the CDR3 is TGCGCCAGCAGCCAAGATATCGGGCAAAGGGGGGGTTTGGCCCTCCACTTT. Amino acid sequence: CASSQDIGQRGGLALHF.

This clonotype was counted a single time. A much larger clone lies a single base off, so this may be a read error. The rearrangement joins TRBV5-5 to TRBJ2-3; D is possibly TRBD1 or TRBD2 (5 bases each). CDR1 is SGHKS and CDR2 is YYEKEE in the germline V gene (reference sequence). Trimming pared 6 bases from V and 3 bases from J, leaving 17 bases between. The CDR3 totals 15 residues. The CDR3 loop is CASKNSGDVTDTQYF. The DNA of the CDR3 is TGTGCCAGCAAGAACTCCGGGGACGTGACAGATACGCAGTATTTT.

This clonotype has a count of ten or more. The V call is TRBV7-2, the J call TRBJ2-7, with 12 bases identical to TRBD2. The CDR3 is 16 amino acids. J gave up 2 bases and V 5 bases, and 7 bases lay outside the gene matches. CDR1 and CDR2 from the germline V gene are SGHTA and FQGNSA. The DNA for the CDR3 is TGTGCCAGCAGCACATCCGGGACTAGCGGGCCCTACGAGCAGTACTTC. Translation: CASSTSGTSGPYEQYF. Full variable domain (missing parts from reference TRBV7-2 and TRBJ2-7): GAGVSQSPSNKVTEKGKDVELRCDPISGHTALYWYRQSLGQGLEFLIYFQGNSAPDKSGLPSDRFSAERTGGSVSTLTIQRTQQEDSAVYLCASSTSGTSGPYEQYFGPGTRLTVT.

This clonotype was seen many times. The gene calls are TRBV7-9 and TRBJ2-5, with TRBD1 matching over 7 bases. The germline V gene has CDR1 SEHNR and CDR2 FQNEAQ (reference sequence). There are 16 residues in the CDR3. V trimming: 8 bases; J trimming: 5 bases; junction bases outside the gene matches: 17. The CDR3 sequence is CASEANIQGLTETQYF. In DNA form, the CDR3 reads TGTGCCAGCGAGGCAAACATACAGGGGCTTACGGAGACCCAGTACTTC.

At least ten counts were recorded for this clonotype. V and J are TRBV20-1 and TRBJ1-2; 7 bases align to TRBD1. The CDR3 loop spans 14 amino acids. Germline CDR1 reads DFQATT; CDR2 reads SNEGSKA (reference sequence). J gave up 4 bases and V 4 bases, and 9 bases lay outside the gene matches. As DNA, the CDR3 is TGCAGTGCTAAAGGGACAGCCGAGGGCTATGGCTACACCTTC. This encodes CSAKGTAEGYGYTF.

There are a few counts of this clonotype. A junction end diverges from the germline sequence, so it may reflect a read error. V gene TRBV30 combines with J gene TRBJ1-5, with D perhaps TRBD1 (5 bases). The CDR3 runs to 13 residues. CDR1 and CDR2 from the germline V gene are GTSNPN and SVGIG (reference sequence). The CDR3 sequence is CTWNQGSNQPQHF. CDR3 in DNA: TGTACCTGGAATCAGGGTAGCAATCAGCCCCAGCATTTT.

This clonotype has just a few counts. The gene calls are TRBV19 and TRBJ1-4, with no clear D. Trimming pared 3 bases from V and 4 bases from J, leaving 9 bases between. The CDR3 is made up of 14 amino acids. Looked up from germline, CDR1 is LNHDA and CDR2 is SQIVND (reference sequence). CDR3 protein: CASSISDRNEKLFF. DNA for the CDR3: TGTGCCAGTAGTATTTCAGATCGTAATGAAAAACTGTTTTTT.

V gene TRBV11-2 combines with J gene TRBJ2-7; TRBD1 aligns across 9 bases. The CDR3 totals 16 residues. Germline V gene sequence: CDR1 SGHAT, CDR2 FQNNGV. V shed 2 bases and J 0 bases; nucleotides not matched to a gene: 5. CDR3 coding DNA: TGTGCCAGCAGCTTAATGGGGACAGGGAGCTCCTACGAGCAGTACTTC. The encoded protein is CASSLMGTGSSYEQYF.

This clonotype was found many times. The CDR3 sequence: CASSIGRPASNQPQHF. The CDR3 DNA is TGTGCCAGTAGTATAGGTAGACCAGCTAGCAATCAGCCCCAGCATTTT. The chain couples TRBV19 to TRBJ1-5; D gene uncertain. Trimming took off 1 base at V and 0 bases at J, with 10 bases between the two ends. The CDR3 covers 16 residues. Germline lookup yields CDR1 LNHDA and CDR2 SQIVND (reference sequence).

This clonotype has ten or more counts. The CDR3 region is CASSERFGGNHEQYF. As DNA, the CDR3 is TGTGCCAGCAGTGAACGGTTTGGGGGGAACCACGAGCAGTACTTC. The chain joins TRBV2 to TRBJ2-7; a weak D match, TRBD2 (6 bases). Trimming took off 2 bases at V and 5 bases at J, with 16 bases between the two ends. Germline assignment: CDR1 SNHLY and CDR2 FYNNEI. The CDR3 consists of 15 residues.

This chain joins TRBV11-2 and TRBJ2-7; tentative D call: TRBD1 (6 bases). Germline V gene data show CDR1 as SGHAT and CDR2 as FQNNGV. The V gene lost 1 base and the J gene lost 5 bases, with 18 bases spanning the gap. This CDR3 spans 16 amino acids. The DNA of the CDR3 is TGTGCCAGCAGCTTAGTTCGGCAAGGGGGTGGGGACGAGCAGTACTTC. This translates into CASSLVRQGGGDEQYF.